This is a list of T cell receptor beta chains from one sample in a study of Tregs in tolerant kidney transplant recipients. Method: immunoSEQ multiplex PCR; TCRdb's copy keeps in-frame clones and lacks some. The sample consists of approximately 90,000 clones, approximately 93% of them appearing once. The sequencing here drew on CD4+ T cells from blood (PBMCs), taken 12 months after the transplant. The receptors here all came from a human patient who received a combined kidney and bone marrow transplant. Part of the T cells may come from the graft donor. Each CDR3 is given with its conserved first and last residue. D genes are given only for firm matches. Clone size is given for some rows only: seen once, a few or many times, or a class if the clone is expanded.

V	J	size	D	DNA	CDR3
TRBV11-2	TRBJ1-2	-	TRBD1	TGTGCCAGCAGCTCGGACAGGGCTTACTATGGCTACACCTTC	CASSSDRAYYGYTF
TRBV6-5	TRBJ2-7	-	TRBD1	TGTGCCAGCAGTCAGACAGGGATCGAGCAGTACTTC	CASSQTGIEQYF
TRBV11-3	TRBJ2-4	-	-	TGTGCCAGCAGCTTGGCAGGGGTAGCCAAAAACATTCAGTACTTC	CASSLAGVAKNIQYF
TRBV27	TRBJ2-7	-	TRBD1	TGTGCCAGCAGCAGGGACAGGGGCCACGAGCAGTACTTC	CASSRDRGHEQYF
TRBV19	TRBJ2-7	-	-	TGTGCCAGTAGTATTGAAGCGGTCGTGGGCGAGCAGTACTTC	CASSIEAVVGEQYF
TRBV2	TRBJ2-3	once	-	TGTGCCAGCAGTCCGGGGGCAGATACGCAGTATTTT	CASSPGADTQYF
TRBV19	TRBJ1-1	-	TRBD1	TGTGCCAGTAGGGGGGGACAGCTGAACACTGAAGCTTTCTTT	CASRGGQLNTEAFF
TRBV5-1	TRBJ1-1	-	-	TGCGCCAGCAGCTTGGGACAGGACGAAAATGAAGCTTTCTTT	CASSLGQDENEAFF
TRBV7-2	TRBJ2-5	-	-	TGTGCCAGCAGACCAAATACCCGCACGGGGGTGGGGGAGACCCAGTACTTC	CASRPNTRTGVGETQYF
TRBV2	TRBJ2-7	-	TRBD2	TGTGCCAGCAGGGGACTAGAGTTCCTCTACGAGCAGTACTTC	CASRGLEFLYEQYF
TRBV7-8	TRBJ2-1	-	TRBD2	TGTGCCAGCAGCAGGAGGCGGGGGGGCGTGGGTAATGAGCAGTTCTTC	CASSRRRGGVGNEQFF
TRBV7-2	TRBJ2-7	once	-	TGTGCCAGCAGCTTACTAATCTACGAGCAGTACTTC	CASSLLIYEQYF
TRBV9	TRBJ2-2	-	-	TGTGCCAGCAGCGTAGAGCCTCTAAACACCGGGGAGCTGTTTTTT	CASSVEPLNTGELFF
TRBV5-1	TRBJ2-7	-	TRBD1	TGCGCCAGCAGCTTCTTCGCAACAGGGGGCTGGAATACTTACGAGCAGTACTTC	CASSFFATGGWNTYEQYF